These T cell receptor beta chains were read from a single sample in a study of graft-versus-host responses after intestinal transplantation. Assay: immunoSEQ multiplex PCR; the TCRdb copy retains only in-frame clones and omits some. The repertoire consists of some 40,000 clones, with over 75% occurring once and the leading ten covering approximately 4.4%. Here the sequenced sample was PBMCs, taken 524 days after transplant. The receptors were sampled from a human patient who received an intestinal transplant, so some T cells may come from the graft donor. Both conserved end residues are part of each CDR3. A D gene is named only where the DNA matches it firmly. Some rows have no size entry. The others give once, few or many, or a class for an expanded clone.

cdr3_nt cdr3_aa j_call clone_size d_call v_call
TGTGCCAGCAGCTTAAACTATCCCCTTGGCTACACCTTC CASSLNYPLGYTF TRBJ1-2 once NA TRBV7-2
TGTGCCAGCAGCTTAGCCGGGACAGGGCGCGGCTACACCTTC CASSLAGTGRGYTF TRBJ1-2 once TRBD1 TRBV7-9
TGTGCCAGCAGCTTACTGGGTTCGGGTGAAAAACTGTTTTTT CASSLLGSGEKLFF TRBJ1-4 NA NA TRBV7-2
TGTGCCAGCAGTGAAGGTCTTTTGAAGGGGTACGAGCAGTACTTC CASSEGLLKGYEQYF TRBJ2-7 NA NA TRBV6-1
TGTGCCAGTAGTATAGATCATCAGGGGGCTAGCGGGAACAATGAGCAGTTCTTC CASSIDHQGASGNNEQFF TRBJ2-1 NA NA TRBV19
TGTGCCAGCTCACCAGGGACAGTAAACACTGAAGCTTTCTTT CASSPGTVNTEAFF TRBJ1-1 NA TRBD1 TRBV18
TGTGCCTCAAGCTTGGGACTAGCGGGAGACGAGCAGTACTTC CASSLGLAGDEQYF TRBJ2-7 NA TRBD2 TRBV30
TGTGCCAGCACCAAATGGGGACTAGCGGGAGTATACGAGCAGTACTTC CASTKWGLAGVYEQYF TRBJ2-7 NA TRBD2 TRBV28
TGTGCCAGCAGACCGGACTGGGGAGCCTACAATGAGCAGTTCTTC CASRPDWGAYNEQFF TRBJ2-1 NA NA TRBV7-2
TGTGCCACCCGCACAACCTCCTCTGGAAACACCATATATTTT CATRTTSSGNTIYF TRBJ1-3 NA NA TRBV28
TGTGCCAGCAGTGAACGGGGGCTCTGGCGGGATTTGATGGAGACCCAGTACTTC CASSERGLWRDLMETQYF TRBJ2-5 NA NA TRBV2
TGTGCCAGCAGCCAACTTGGTGGTGGCACTGAAGCTTTCTTT CASSQLGGGTEAFF TRBJ1-1 NA NA TRBV4-2
TGTGCCATCAGTGATAACAGTGCCCCGACCAATCAGCCCCAGCATTTT CAISDNSAPTNQPQHF TRBJ1-5 once NA TRBV10-3
TGTGCCAGTAGTAAAGGCCCCGGGACAGATGAAAAACTGTTTTTT CASSKGPGTDEKLFF TRBJ1-4 NA TRBD1 TRBV19
TGCGCCAGCAGTCATACTATACTAGGGGGCCAAGAGACCCAGTACTTC CASSHTILGGQETQYF TRBJ2-5 once NA TRBV5-1
TGTGCCAGCAGTTTAGTCAGGGGGTCTAGCGAGCAGTACTTC CASSLVRGSSEQYF TRBJ2-7 NA TRBD1 TRBV27
TGTGCCAGCAGCTCACCCCCAGATACGCAGTATTTT CASSSPPDTQYF TRBJ2-3 once NA TRBV7-8
TGTGCCAGCAGCTTATTCGGGACTAGCGGGAGCACCCTCCAAGAGACCCAGTACTTC CASSLFGTSGSTLQETQYF TRBJ2-5 NA TRBD2 TRBV7-3
TGTGCCAGCAGCAAATTCGGCTATGGCTACACCTTC CASSKFGYGYTF TRBJ1-2 NA NA TRBV21-1
TGTGCCAGCACGCTGACAGGTGCATGGAGGGCTTTCTTT CASTLTGAWRAFF TRBJ1-1 NA NA TRBV2
TGTGCCAGCAGTGACGCAGGCCTCCGGGAGACCCAGTACTTC CASSDAGLRETQYF TRBJ2-5 NA NA TRBV6-1
TGTGCCAGCTCACCAGAAGTGTACGAGCAGTACTTC CASSPEVYEQYF TRBJ2-7 NA NA TRBV18
TGTGCCACCAGCAGTTCCGACAGGAGCAATCAGCCCCAGCATTTT CATSSSDRSNQPQHF TRBJ1-5 few NA TRBV15
TGTGCCTGGAGTGTAGGGGGGTATGGAAACACCATATATTTT CAWSVGGYGNTIYF TRBJ1-3 once NA TRBV30
TGTGCCAGTAGGACTCAGGAGAACACTGAAGCTTTCTTT CASRTQENTEAFF TRBJ1-1 NA NA TRBV19